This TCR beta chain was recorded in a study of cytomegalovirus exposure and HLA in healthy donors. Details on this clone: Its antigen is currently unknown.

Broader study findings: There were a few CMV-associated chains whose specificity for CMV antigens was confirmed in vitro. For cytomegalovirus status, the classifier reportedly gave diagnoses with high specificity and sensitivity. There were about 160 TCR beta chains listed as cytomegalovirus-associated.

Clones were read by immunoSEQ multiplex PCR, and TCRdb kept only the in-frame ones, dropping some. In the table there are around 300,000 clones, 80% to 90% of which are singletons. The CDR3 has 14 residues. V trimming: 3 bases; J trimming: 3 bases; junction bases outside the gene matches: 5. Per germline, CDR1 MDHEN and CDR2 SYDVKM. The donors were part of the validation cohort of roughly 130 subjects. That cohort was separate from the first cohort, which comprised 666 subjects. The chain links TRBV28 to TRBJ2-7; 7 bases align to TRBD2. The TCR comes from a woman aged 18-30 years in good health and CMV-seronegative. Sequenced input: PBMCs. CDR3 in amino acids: CASSFGGLDYEQYF. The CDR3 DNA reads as TGTGCCAGCAGTTTTGGCGGACTAGACTACGAGCAGTACTTC.